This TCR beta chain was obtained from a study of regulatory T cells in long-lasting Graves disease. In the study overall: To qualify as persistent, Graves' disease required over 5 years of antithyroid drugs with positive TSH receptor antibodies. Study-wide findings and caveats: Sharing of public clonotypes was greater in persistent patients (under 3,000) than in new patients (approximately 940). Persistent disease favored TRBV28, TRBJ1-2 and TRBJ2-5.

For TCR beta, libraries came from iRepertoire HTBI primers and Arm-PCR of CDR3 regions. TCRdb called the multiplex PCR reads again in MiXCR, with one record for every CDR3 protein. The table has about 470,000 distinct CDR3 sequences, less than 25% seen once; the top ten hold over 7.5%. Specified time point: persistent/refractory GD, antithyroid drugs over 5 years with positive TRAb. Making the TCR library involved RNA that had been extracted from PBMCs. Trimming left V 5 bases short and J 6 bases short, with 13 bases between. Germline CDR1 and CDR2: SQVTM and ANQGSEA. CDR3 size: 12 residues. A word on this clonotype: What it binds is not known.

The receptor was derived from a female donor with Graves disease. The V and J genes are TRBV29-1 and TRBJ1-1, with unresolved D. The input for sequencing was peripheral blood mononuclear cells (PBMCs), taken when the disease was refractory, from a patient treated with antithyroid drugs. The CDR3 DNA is TGCAGCGTTATTCCGGGTCGTTCTGAAGCTTTCTTT. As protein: CSVIPGRSEAFF.